Each of the 18 T cell receptor beta chains below was sequenced from the same sample in a study of spatial heterogeneity in lung cancer (dated by TCRdb to the late 2010s). Taken with the paper, the label for time point translates to: blood at routine non-recurrence follow-up after resection. Libraries came from 5' RACE. The instrument was a NextSeq 500. TCRdb took the public reads, trimmed them with fastp at Q25, ran MiXCR for clone calling and kept in-frame beta chains. Records with the same CDR3 protein are collapsed into one entry carrying the most frequent genes and DNA. The sample has roughly 15,000 distinct CDR3 sequences on record, approximately 20% of them singletons. The ten largest account for roughly 6.5% of the sample. The input for sequencing was PBMCs, taken at follow-up. These receptor sequences come from a male donor with early-stage non-small cell lung cancer.

The table lists this clonotype with many counts. CDR3 sequence: CASSQRTGRREQYF. In nucleotides, the CDR3 is TGCGCCAGCAGCCAAAGGACAGGAAGGCGGGAGCAGTACTTC. The rearrangement links TRBV4-3 to TRBJ2-7; 7 nucleotides agree with TRBD1. The CDR3 runs 14 residues. Trimming took 2 bases from V and 7 from J; bases not matched to a gene: 8. In germline, CDR1 is LGHNA, CDR2 YSLEER.

Many counts were recorded for this clonotype. In DNA form, the CDR3 reads TGTGCCAGCAGCTTGGGGGCAGATTCCTATGGCTACACCTTC. It translates to CASSLGADSYGYTF. The J gene is TRBJ1-2, the V gene TRBV5-5; no firm D call. Germline loops: CDR1 SGHKS, CDR2 YYEKEE (reference sequence). Trimming stripped 0 bases from V and 4 bases from J, with 10 bases between. The CDR3 extends over 14 amino acids.

This clonotype is judged medium-sized. The genes are TRBV27 and TRBJ2-7, with 8 positions matching TRBD1. This CDR3 contains 13 residues. Germline lookup yields CDR1 MNHEY and CDR2 SMNVEV (reference sequence). V was pared by 5 bases and J by 4 bases, with 4 bases of the junction left unmatched. DNA for the CDR3: TGTGCCAGCAGTACAGGGGGAAGGTACGAGCAGTACTTC. Translating it yields CASSTGGRYEQYF.

The genes are TRBV6-5 and TRBJ1-5; D unresolved. This CDR3 has 15 residues. Trimming pared 6 bases from V and 3 bases from J, leaving 15 bases between. Germline V gene sequence: CDR1 MNHEY, CDR2 SVGAGI. The chain's CDR3 is CASSPFPENNQPQHF. DNA of the CDR3: TGTGCCAGCAGCCCATTTCCGGAGAACAATCAGCCCCAGCATTTT.

This clonotype was detected a few times. The chain employs TRBV24-1 and TRBJ2-3; 8 bases agree with TRBD1. This CDR3 has 16 residues. Germline V CDR1 and CDR2: KGHDR, SFDVKD. Trimming removed 3 bases from V and 2 bases from J; junction bases left unmatched: 6. In DNA form, the CDR3 reads TGTGCCACCAGTGATCGCATGGACAGGGACACAGATACGCAGTATTTT. It is translated as CATSDRMDRDTDTQYF.

The V gene is TRBV6-5, the J gene TRBJ2-3; 10 bases are a match to TRBD1. V lost 0 bases to trimming and J lost 6 bases; unmatched junction nucleotides: 3. From germline, CDR1 is MNHEY and CDR2 SVGAGI. CDR3 size: 15 residues. The CDR3 loop reads CASSYSRDRGDTQYF. CDR3 coding DNA: TGTGCCAGCAGTTACTCCCGGGACAGGGGCGATACGCAGTATTTT.

The V and J genes are TRBV6-2 or TRBV6-3 and TRBJ2-3; maybe TRBD1 (6 bases). Germline CDR1 and CDR2: MNHEY and SVGEGT. Between the trimmed V and J ends, which lost 1 base and 4 bases, there was a span of 15 bases. This CDR3 contains 16 residues. CDR3 coding DNA: TGTGCCAGCAGTTACTTCCCGGCAGGGGTGCCAGATACGCAGTATTTT. This codes for CASSYFPAGVPDTQYF.

The chain combines TRBV5-4 with TRBJ2-7, with D perhaps matching TRBD1 (6 bases). The CDR3 sequence is 13 residues long. Between the trimmed V and J ends, which lost 4 bases and 3 bases, there was a span of 11 bases. Germline CDR1 is SGHNT and CDR2 is YYREEE (reference sequence). CDR3 amino acids: CASSLRDNYEQYF. In DNA, the CDR3 is TGTGCCAGCAGCCTGAGGGACAACTACGAGCAGTACTTC.

This clonotype occurred many times. The chain uses TRBV20-1 and TRBJ1-2; D gene uncertain. The V and J ends lost 6 bases and 7 bases respectively, with 18 bases between them. This CDR3 has 13 residues. In germline, CDR1 is DFQATT, CDR2 SNEGSKA (reference sequence). CDR3 amino acids: CSAAEVSGSGYTF. CDR3 nucleotides: TGCAGTGCAGCAGAGGTCTCCGGTTCTGGCTACACCTTC.

This clonotype is labeled as medium-sized. The rearrangement uses TRBV7-2 and TRBJ2-3, with D maybe TRBD1 (6 bases). The germline gives CDR1 SGHTA, CDR2 FQGNSA. CDR3 length: 14 amino acids. V was clipped by 3 bases and J by 4 bases, with 11 bases between them. The CDR3 is CASSLTGGADTQYF. As DNA, the CDR3 is TGTGCCAGCAGCTTGACAGGAGGTGCAGATACGCAGTATTTT.

The table lists this clonotype with a few counts. The chain has TRBV6-5 and TRBJ1-1; 7 positions agree with TRBD1. V was clipped by 6 bases and J by 5 bases; unmatched bases: 6. CDR3 length equals 13 residues. Germline V gene data show CDR1 as MNHEY and CDR2 as SVGAGI. The CDR3 reads CASSRGKGTEAFF. CDR3 sequence (DNA): TGTGCCAGCAGCAGGGGGAAGGGGACTGAAGCTTTCTTT.

The rearrangement uses TRBV7-3 and TRBJ2-2, with D perhaps TRBD1 (6 bases). The CDR3 is made up of 13 amino acids. V lost 4 bases to trimming and J lost 5 bases, with 8 bases between them. Germline assignment: CDR1 SGHTA and CDR2 FQGTGA. The CDR3 protein is CASSSQGTGELFF. The CDR3, as DNA: TGTGCCAGCAGCTCCCAGGGGACCGGGGAGCTGTTTTTT. Looking up the rest from reference TRBV7-3 and TRBJ2-2 gives the full variable domain: GAGVSQTPSNKVTEKGKYVELRCDPISGHTALYWYRQSLGQGPEFLIYFQGTGAADDSGLPNDRFFAVRPEGSVSTLKIQRTERGDSAVYLCASSSQGTGELFFGEGSRLTVL.

The V and J genes are TRBV7-3 and TRBJ2-3, with 7 bases that match TRBD1. This CDR3 has 15 amino acids. J was trimmed by 0 bases and V by 5 bases; bases with no gene match: 5. CDR1 is SGHTA, CDR2 FQGTGA, per germline. CDR3 protein: CASSPGTVSTDTQYF. For the CDR3, the DNA is TGTGCCAGCAGCCCCGGGACAGTTAGCACAGATACGCAGTATTTT.

The sample holds many counts of this clonotype. The chain combines TRBV7-2 with TRBJ1-1; no reliable D call. Germline V CDR1 and CDR2: SGHTA, FQGNSA. This CDR3 is 13 amino acids long. Trimming left V 4 bases short and J 5 bases short, with 11 bases between. In nucleotides, the CDR3 is TGTGCCAGCAGCTCTAGCGCGGGTACTGAAGCTTTCTTT. It is translated as CASSSSAGTEAFF.

J is TRBJ1-6 and V is TRBV7-9; D is ambiguous. CDR3 length: 14 amino acids. Trimming removed 2 bases at V and 7 bases at J, with 9 bases between. Germline loops: CDR1 SEHNR, CDR2 FQNEAQ (reference sequence). CDR3 in DNA: TGTGCCAGCAGCTTAACTTTGGGGAATTCACCCCTCCACTTT. It yields the protein CASSLTLGNSPLHF.

The V call is TRBV20-1, the J call TRBJ2-1; D gene uncertain. Trimming shortened V by 3 bases and J by 2 bases, and 8 bases separated the two germline ends. The CDR3 spans 13 residues. Per the germline V gene, CDR1 is DFQATT and CDR2 is SNEGSKA (reference sequence). The CDR3 loop reads CSARMPTYNEQFF. As DNA, the CDR3 is TGCAGTGCTAGGATGCCGACCTACAATGAGCAGTTCTTC.

This chain joins TRBV19 and TRBJ1-2, with D maybe TRBD1 (5 bases). Germline V CDR1 and CDR2: LNHDA, SQIVND (reference sequence). This CDR3 contains 15 residues. V gave up 3 bases and J gave up 8 bases, with 19 bases separating them. CDR3 bases: TGTGCCAGTAGTATCCGACAGAGCCCCCTAGGAGGCTACACCTTC. Translation: CASSIRQSPLGGYTF.

By share, this clonotype ranks as medium-sized. The chain joins TRBV25-1 to TRBJ2-7, with TRBD1 identical over 9 bases. Germline CDR1 MGHDK, CDR2 SYGVNS. This CDR3 is 13 amino acids long. With 5 bases clipped from V and 7 bases from J, the junction kept 6 bases outside the gene matches. The CDR3: CASSHGQGWEQYF. CDR3 nucleotide sequence: TGTGCCAGCAGTCACGGACAGGGGTGGGAGCAGTACTTC.